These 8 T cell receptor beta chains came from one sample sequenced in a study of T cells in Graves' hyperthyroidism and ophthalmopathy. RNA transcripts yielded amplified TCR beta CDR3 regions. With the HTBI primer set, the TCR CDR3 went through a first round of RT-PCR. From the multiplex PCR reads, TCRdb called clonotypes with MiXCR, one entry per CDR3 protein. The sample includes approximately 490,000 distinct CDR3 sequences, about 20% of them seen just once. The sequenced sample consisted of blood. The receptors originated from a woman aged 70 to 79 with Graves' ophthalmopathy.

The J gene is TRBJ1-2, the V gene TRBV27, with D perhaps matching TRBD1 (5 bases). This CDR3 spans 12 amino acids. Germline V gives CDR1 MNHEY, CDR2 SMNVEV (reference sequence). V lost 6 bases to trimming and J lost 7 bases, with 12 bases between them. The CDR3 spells CASRPSGGGYTF. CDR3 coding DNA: TGTGCCAGCAGGCCATCTGGGGGTGGCTACACCTTC.

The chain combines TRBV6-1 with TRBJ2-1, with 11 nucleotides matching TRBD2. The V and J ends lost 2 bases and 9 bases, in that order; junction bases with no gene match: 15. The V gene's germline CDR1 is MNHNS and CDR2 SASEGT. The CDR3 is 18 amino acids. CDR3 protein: CASSESGILAGVAGEQFF. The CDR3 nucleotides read TGTGCCAGCAGTGAATCTGGGATACTAGCGGGAGTGGCGGGTGAGCAGTTCTTC.

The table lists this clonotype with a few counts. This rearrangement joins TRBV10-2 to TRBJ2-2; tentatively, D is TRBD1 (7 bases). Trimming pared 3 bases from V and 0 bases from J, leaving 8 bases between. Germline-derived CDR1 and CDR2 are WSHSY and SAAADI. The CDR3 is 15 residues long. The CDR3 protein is CASSDRGANTGELFF. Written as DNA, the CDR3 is TGCGCCAGCAGTGACAGGGGGGCGAACACCGGGGAGCTGTTTTTT.

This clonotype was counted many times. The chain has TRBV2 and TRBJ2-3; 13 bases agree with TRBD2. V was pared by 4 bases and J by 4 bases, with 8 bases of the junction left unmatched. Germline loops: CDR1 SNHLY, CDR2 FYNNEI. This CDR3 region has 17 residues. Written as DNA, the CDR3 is TGTGCCAGCAGTGTACGGACTAGCGGGAGTTCCCCAGATACGCAGTATTTT. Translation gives CASSVRTSGSSPDTQYF. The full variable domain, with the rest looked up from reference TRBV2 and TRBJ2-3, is EPEVTQTPSHQVTQMGQEVILRCVPISNHLYFYWYRQILGQKVEFLVSFYNNEISEKSEIFDDQFSVERPDGSNFTLKIRSTKLEDSAMYFCASSVRTSGSSPDTQYFGPGTRLTVL.

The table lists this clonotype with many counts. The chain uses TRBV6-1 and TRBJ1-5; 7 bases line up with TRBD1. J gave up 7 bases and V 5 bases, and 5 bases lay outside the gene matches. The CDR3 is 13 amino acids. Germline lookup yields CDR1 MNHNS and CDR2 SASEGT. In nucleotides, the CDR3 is TGTGCCAGCAGTCAGGGGGACGTGCAGCCCCAGCATTTT. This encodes CASSQGDVQPQHF.

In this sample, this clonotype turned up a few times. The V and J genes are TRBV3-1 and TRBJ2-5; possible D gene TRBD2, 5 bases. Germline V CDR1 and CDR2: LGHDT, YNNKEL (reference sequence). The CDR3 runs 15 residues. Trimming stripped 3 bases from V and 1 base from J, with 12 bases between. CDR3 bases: TGTGCCAGCAGCCATGCCAGCGGACCCCAAGAGACCCAGTACTTC. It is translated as CASSHASGPQETQYF.

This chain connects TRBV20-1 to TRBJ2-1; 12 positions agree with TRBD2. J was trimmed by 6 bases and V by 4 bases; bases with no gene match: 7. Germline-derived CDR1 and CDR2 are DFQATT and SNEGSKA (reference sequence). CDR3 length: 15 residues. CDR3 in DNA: TGCAGTGCTATTGTTACTAGCGGGAGGAGCAATGAGCAGTTCTTC. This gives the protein CSAIVTSGRSNEQFF.

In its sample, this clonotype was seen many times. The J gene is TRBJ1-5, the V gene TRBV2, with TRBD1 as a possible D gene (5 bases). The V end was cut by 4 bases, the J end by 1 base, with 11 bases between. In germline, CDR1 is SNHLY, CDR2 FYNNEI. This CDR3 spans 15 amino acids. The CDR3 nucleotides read TGTGCCAGCAGTGTGGCAGGGCCCAGCAATCAGCCCCAGCATTTT. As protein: CASSVAGPSNQPQHF. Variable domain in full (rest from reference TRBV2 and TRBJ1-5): EPEVTQTPSHQVTQMGQEVILRCVPISNHLYFYWYRQILGQKVEFLVSFYNNEISEKSEIFDDQFSVERPDGSNFTLKIRSTKLEDSAMYFCASSVAGPSNQPQHFGDGTRLSIL.